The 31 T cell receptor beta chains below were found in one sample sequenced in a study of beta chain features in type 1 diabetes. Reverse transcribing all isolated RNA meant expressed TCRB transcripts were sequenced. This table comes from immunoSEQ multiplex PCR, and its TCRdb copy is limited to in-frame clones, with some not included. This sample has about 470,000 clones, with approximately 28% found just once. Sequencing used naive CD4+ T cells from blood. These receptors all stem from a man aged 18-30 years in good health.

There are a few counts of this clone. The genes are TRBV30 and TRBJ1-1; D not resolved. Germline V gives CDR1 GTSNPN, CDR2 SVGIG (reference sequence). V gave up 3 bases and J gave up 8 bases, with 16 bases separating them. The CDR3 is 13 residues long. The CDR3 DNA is TGTGCCTGGAGGGGAAGCCGCTACAGCGAAGCTTTCTTT. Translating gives CAWRGSRYSEAFF.

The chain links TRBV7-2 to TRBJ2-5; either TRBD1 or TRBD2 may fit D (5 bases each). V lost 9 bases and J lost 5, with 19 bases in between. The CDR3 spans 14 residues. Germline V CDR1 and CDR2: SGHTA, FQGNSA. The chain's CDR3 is CASRPGSSGETQYF. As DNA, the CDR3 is TGTGCCAGTCGCCCGGGGTCATCAGGGGAGACCCAGTACTTC.

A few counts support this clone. CDR3 residues: CASSPSAGEETQYF. The CDR3 nucleotides are TGTGCCAGCAGCCCGTCCGCGGGTGAAGAGACCCAGTACTTC. The V call is TRBV4-2, the J call TRBJ2-5, with TRBD2 as a possible D gene (5 bases). V was cut by 4 bases and J by 3 bases, with 12 bases left in between. This CDR3 region has 14 residues. Germline lookup yields CDR1 LGHNA and CDR2 YNFKEQ.

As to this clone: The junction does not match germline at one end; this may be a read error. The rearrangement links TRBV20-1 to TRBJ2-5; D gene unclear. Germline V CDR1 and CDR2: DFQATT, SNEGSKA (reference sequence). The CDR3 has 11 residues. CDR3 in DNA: TGCAGTGCTGATCACCATGAGACCCAGTACTTC. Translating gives CSADHHETQYF.

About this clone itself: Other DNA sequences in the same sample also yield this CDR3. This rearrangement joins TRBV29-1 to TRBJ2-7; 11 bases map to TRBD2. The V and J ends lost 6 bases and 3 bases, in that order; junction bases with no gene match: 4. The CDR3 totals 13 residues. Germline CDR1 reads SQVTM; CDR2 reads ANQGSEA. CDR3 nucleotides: TGCAGCGTGGGTAGCGGGAGGGTCTACGAGCAGTACTTC. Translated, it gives CSVGSGRVYEQYF.

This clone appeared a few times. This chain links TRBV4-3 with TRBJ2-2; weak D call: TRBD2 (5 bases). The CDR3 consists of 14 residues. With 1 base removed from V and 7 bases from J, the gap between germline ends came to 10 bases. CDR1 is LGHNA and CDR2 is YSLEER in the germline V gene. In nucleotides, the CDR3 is TGCGCCAGCAGCCAAGTGCGGGCCCACGGGGAGCTGTTTTTT. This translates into CASSQVRAHGELFF.

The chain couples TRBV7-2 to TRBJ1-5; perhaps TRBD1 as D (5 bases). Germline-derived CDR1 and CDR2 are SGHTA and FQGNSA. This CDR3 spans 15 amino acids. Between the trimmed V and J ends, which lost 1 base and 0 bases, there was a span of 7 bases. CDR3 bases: TGTGCCAGCAGCTTAGAGACAGATAGCAATCAGCCCCAGCATTTT. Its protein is CASSLETDSNQPQHF.

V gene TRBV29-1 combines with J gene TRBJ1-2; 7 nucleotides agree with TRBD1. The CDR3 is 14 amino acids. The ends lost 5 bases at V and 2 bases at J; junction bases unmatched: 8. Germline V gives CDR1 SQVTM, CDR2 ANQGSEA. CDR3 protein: CSVLKDRTNYGYTF. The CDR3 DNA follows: TGCAGCGTTCTAAAGGACAGGACCAACTATGGCTACACCTTC. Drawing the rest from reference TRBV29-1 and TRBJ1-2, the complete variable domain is SAVISQKPSRDICQRGTSLTIQCQVDSQVTMMFWYRQQPGQSLTLIATANQGSEATYESGFVIDKFPISRPNLTFSTLTVSNMSPEDSSIYLCSVLKDRTNYGYTFGSGTRLTVV.

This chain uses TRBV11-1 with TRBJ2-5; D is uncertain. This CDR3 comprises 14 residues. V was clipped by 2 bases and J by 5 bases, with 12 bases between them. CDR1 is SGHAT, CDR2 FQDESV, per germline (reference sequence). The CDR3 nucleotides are TGTGCCAGCAGCTTACAGGTTACTGGGGAGACCCAGTACTTC. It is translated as CASSLQVTGETQYF.

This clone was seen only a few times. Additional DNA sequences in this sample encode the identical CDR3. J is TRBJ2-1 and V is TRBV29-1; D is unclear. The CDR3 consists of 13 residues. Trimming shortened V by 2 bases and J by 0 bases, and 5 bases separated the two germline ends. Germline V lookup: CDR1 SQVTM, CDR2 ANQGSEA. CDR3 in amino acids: CSVESSSYNEQFF. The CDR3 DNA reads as TGCAGCGTTGAATCGAGCTCCTACAATGAGCAGTTCTTC.

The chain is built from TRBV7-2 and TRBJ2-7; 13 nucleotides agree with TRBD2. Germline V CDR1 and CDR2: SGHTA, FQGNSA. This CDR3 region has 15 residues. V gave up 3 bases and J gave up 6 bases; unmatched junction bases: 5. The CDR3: CASSFRTSGSSEQYF. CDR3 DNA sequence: TGTGCCAGCAGCTTCCGGACTAGCGGGAGCTCCGAGCAGTACTTC. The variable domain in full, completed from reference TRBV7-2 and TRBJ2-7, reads GAGVSQSPSNKVTEKGKDVELRCDPISGHTALYWYRQSLGQGLEFLIYFQGNSAPDKSGLPSDRFSAERTGGSVSTLTIQRTQQEDSAVYLCASSFRTSGSSEQYFGPGTRLTVT.

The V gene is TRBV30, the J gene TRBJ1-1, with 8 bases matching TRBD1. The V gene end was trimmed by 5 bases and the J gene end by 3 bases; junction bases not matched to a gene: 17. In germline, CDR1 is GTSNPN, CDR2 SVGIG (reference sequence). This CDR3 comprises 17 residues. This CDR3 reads CAWGGAYLTGVDTEAFF. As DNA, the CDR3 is TGTGCCTGGGGTGGGGCCTACCTGACAGGGGTCGACACTGAAGCTTTCTTT.

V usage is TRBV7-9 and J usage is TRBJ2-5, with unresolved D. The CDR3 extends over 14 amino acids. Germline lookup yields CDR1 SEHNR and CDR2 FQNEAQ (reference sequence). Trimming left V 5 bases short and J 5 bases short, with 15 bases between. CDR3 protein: CASSLVVVGETQYF. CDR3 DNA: TGTGCCAGCAGCCTGGTGGTGGTCGGGGAGACCCAGTACTTC.

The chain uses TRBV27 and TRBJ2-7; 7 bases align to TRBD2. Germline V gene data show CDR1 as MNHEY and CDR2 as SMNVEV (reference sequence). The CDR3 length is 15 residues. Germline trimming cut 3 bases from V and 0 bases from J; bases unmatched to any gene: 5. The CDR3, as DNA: TGTGCCAGCAGTTTTGTGGTAGCGGGCTCCTACGAGCAGTACTTC. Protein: CASSFVVAGSYEQYF.

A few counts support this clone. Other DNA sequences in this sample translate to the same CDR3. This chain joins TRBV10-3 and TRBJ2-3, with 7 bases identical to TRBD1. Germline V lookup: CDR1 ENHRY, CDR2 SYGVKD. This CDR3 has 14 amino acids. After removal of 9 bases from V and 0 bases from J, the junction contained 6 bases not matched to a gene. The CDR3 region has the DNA TGTGCCATTGGCTCGGACAGGAGCACAGATACGCAGTATTTT. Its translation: CAIGSDRSTDTQYF.

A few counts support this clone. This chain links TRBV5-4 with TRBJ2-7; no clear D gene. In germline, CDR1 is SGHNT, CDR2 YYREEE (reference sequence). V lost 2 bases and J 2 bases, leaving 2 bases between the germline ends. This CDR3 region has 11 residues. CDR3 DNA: TGTGCCAGCAGCTTCGCCTACGAGCAGTACTTC. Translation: CASSFAYEQYF.

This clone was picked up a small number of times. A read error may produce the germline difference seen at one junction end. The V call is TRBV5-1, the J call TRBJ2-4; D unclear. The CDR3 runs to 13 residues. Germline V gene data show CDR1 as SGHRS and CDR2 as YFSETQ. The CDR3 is CASGEPAENIQYF. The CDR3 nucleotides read TGCGCCAGCGGTGAACCAGCCGAAAACATTCAGTACTTC.

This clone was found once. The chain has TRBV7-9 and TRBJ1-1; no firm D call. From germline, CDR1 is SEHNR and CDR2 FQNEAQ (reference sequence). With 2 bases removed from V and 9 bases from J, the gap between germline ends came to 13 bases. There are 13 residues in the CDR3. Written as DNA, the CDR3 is TGTGCCAGCAGCTTATCAGGCCCGCCGCAAGCTTTCTTT. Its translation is CASSLSGPPQAFF.

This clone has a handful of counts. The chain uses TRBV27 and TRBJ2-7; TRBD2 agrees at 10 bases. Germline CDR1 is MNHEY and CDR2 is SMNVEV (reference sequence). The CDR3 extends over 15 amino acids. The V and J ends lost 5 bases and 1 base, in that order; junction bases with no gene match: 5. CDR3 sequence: CASSRGLAQSYEQYF. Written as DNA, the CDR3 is TGTGCCAGCAGTCGGGGACTAGCGCAGTCCTACGAGCAGTACTTC.

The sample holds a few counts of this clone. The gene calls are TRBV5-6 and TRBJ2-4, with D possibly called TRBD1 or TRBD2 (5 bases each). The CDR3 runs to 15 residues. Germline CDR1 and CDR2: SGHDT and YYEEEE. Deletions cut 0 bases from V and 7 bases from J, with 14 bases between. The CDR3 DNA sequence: TGTGCCAGCAGCTTGGGAGTCCCGGGGACCAACATTCAGTACTTC. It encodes CASSLGVPGTNIQYF.

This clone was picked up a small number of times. CDR3 DNA: TGCGCCAGCAGCCGAGGGCTCAATGAGCAGTTCTTC. This encodes CASSRGLNEQFF. The chain recombines TRBV4-3 with TRBJ2-1; possibly TRBD2 for D (5 bases). The CDR3 runs 12 residues. The V end was cut by 4 bases, the J end by 6 bases, with 7 bases between. Germline V gene sequence: CDR1 LGHNA, CDR2 YSLEER.

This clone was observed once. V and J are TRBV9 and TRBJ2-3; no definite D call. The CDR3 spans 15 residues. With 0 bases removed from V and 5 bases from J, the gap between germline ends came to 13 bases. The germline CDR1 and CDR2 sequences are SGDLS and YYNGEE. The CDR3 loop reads CASSVVTPPGDTQYF. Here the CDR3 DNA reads TGTGCCAGCAGCGTAGTTACACCGCCCGGAGATACGCAGTATTTT.

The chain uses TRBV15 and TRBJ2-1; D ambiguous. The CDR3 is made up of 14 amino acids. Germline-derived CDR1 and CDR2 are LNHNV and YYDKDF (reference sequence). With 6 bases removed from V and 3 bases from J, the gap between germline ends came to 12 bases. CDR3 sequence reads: CATRTVFRYNEQFF. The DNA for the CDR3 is TGTGCCACCAGGACCGTTTTTCGCTACAATGAGCAGTTCTTC.

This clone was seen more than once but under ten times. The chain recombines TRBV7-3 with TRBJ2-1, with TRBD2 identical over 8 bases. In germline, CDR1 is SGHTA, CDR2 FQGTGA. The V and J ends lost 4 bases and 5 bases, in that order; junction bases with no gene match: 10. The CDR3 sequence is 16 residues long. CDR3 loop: CASSSRRVAGNNEQFF. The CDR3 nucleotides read TGTGCCAGCAGCTCCCGGAGGGTAGCGGGAAACAATGAGCAGTTCTTC.

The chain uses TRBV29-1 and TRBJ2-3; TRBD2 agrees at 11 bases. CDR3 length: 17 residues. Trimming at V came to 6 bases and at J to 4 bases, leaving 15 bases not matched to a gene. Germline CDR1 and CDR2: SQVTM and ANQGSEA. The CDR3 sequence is CSVGSPASGRIPDTQYF. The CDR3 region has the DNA TGCAGCGTCGGAAGCCCCGCTAGCGGGAGGATACCAGATACGCAGTATTTT.

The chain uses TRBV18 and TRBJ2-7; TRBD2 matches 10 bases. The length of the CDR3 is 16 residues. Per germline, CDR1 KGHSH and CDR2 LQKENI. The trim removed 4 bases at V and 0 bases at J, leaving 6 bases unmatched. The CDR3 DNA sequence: TGTGCCAGCTCACTAGCCGGGACTAGCGACTCCTACGAGCAGTACTTC. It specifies CASSLAGTSDSYEQYF.

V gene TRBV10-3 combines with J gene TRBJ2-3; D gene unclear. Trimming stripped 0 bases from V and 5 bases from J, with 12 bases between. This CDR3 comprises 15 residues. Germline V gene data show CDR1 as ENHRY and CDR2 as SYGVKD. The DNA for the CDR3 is TGTGCCATCAGTGAGTCGAACCGTCAGGTAGATACGCAGTATTTT. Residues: CAISESNRQVDTQYF.

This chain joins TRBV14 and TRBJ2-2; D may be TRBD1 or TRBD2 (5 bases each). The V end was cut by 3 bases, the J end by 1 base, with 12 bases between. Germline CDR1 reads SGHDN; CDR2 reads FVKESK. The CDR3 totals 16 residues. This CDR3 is CASSQPGPMNTGELFF. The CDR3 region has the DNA TGTGCCAGCAGCCAGCCGGGACCGATGAACACCGGGGAGCTGTTTTTT.

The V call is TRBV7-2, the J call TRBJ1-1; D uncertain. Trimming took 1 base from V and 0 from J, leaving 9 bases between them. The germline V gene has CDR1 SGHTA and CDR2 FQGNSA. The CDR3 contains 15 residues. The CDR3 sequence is CASSLEGSMNTEAFF. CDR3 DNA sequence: TGTGCCAGCAGCTTAGAGGGCAGCATGAACACTGAAGCTTTCTTT.

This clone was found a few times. Here the CDR3 reads CASSVATSGTENSEQFF. Written as DNA, the CDR3 is TGTGCCAGCAGCGTAGCAACGTCCGGGACAGAAAACTCCGAGCAGTTCTTC. The chain links TRBV9 to TRBJ2-1, with TRBD1 matching over 7 bases. Germline V gene lookup returns CDR1 SGDLS and CDR2 YYNGEE. Trimming took 0 bases from V and 10 from J; bases not matched to a gene: 16. The CDR3 runs to 17 residues.

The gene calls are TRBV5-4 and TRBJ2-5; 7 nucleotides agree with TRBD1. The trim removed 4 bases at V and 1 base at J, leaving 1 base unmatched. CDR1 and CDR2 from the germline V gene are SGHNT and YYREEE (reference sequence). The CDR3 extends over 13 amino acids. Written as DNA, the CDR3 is TGTGCCAGCAGCCGGGACAGCCAAGAGACCCAGTACTTC. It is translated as CASSRDSQETQYF.